This TCR beta chain was profiled in a study of T cells in Graves' hyperthyroidism and ophthalmopathy. This clonotype came up a few times. Germline V gives CDR1 LNHDA, CDR2 SQIVND (reference sequence). This CDR3 region has 14 residues. V shed 8 bases and J shed 1 base, with 12 bases lying between them. More than 9.5 ml fresh peripheral blood yielded the PBMCs. Amplification of TCR beta CDR3 regions used RNA as the template. The study used the HTBI primer set for a first-round RT-PCR of the TCR CDR3. MiXCR was run by TCRdb on the multiplex PCR reads, yielding one entry per CDR3 protein. The table lists 300,000 to 400,000 distinct CDR3 sequences, under 25% of them singletons.

The chain couples TRBV19 to TRBJ1-5, with D possibly TRBD1 on 6 matching bases. The sample taken for sequencing was blood. The TCR comes from a woman aged 50 to 65 with Graves' hyperthyroidism. In DNA, the CDR3 is TGTGCCAGTCAGGGGCCCGGGAGCAATCAGCCCCAGCATTTT. It translates to CASQGPGSNQPQHF.